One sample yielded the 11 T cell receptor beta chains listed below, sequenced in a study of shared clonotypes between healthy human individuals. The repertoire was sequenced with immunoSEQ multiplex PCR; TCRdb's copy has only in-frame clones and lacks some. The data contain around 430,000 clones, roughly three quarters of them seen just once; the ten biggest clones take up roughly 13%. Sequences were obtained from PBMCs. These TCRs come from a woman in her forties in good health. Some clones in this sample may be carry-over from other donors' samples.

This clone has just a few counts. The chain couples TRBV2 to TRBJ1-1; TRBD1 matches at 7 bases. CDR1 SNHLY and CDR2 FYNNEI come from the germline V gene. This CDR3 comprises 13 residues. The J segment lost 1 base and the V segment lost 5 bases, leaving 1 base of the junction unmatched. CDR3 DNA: TGTGCCAGCAGTCGACAGGGGAACACTGAAGCTTTCTTT. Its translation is CASSRQGNTEAFF. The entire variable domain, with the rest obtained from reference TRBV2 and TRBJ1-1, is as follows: EPEVTQTPSHQVTQMGQEVILRCVPISNHLYFYWYRQILGQKVEFLVSFYNNEISEKSEIFDDQFSVERPDGSNFTLKIRSTKLEDSAMYFCASSRQGNTEAFFGQGTRLTVV.

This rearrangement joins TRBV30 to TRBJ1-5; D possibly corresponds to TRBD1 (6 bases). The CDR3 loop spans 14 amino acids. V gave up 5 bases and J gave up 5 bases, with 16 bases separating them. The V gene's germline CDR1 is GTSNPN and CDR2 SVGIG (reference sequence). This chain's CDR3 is CAWGPGGAYQPQHF. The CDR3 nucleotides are TGTGCCTGGGGCCCGGGGGGCGCGTATCAGCCCCAGCATTTT.

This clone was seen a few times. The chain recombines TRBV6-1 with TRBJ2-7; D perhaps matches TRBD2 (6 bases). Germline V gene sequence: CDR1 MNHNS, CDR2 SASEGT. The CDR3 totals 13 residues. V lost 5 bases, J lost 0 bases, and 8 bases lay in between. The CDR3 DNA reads TGTGCCAGCAGTACGGACTACTCCTACGAGCAGTACTTC. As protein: CASSTDYSYEQYF.

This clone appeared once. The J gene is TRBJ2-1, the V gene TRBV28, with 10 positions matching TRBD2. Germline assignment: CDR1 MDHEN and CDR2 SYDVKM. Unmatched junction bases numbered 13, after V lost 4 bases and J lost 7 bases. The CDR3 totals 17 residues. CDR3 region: CASSSQRHSGGLNEQFF. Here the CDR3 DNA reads TGTGCCAGCAGTTCGCAACGTCATAGCGGGGGGCTAAATGAGCAGTTCTTC.

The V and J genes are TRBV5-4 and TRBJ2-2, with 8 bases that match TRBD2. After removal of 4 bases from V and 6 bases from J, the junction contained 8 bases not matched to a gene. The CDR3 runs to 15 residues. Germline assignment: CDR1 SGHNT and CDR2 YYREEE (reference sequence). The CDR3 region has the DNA TGTGCCAGCAGCCCGTCGGGACTAGTGCCCGGGGAGCTGTTTTTT. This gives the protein CASSPSGLVPGELFF. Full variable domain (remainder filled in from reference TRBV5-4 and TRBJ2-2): ETGVTQSPTHLIKTRGQQVTLRCSSQSGHNTVSWYQQALGQGPQFIFQYYREEENGRGNFPPRFSGLQFPNYSSELNVNALELDDSALYLCASSPSGLVPGELFFGEGSRLTVL.

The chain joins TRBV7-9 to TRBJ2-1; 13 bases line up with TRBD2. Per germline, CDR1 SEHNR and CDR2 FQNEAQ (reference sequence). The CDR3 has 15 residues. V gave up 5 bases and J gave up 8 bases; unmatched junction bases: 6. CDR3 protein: CASSPGLAGIDEQFF. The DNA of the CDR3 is TGTGCCAGCAGCCCGGGACTAGCGGGAATCGATGAGCAGTTCTTC.

CDR3 sequence: CASSLGETQYF. The CDR3, as DNA: TGTGCCAGTAGTTTAGGAGAGACCCAGTACTTC. This chain connects TRBV19 to TRBJ2-5, with D unresolved. Per germline, CDR1 LNHDA and CDR2 SQIVND (reference sequence). The CDR3 totals 11 residues. V lost 5 bases, J lost 4 bases, and 5 bases lay in between. The full variable domain, completed using reference TRBV19 and TRBJ2-5, is DGGITQSPKYLFRKEGQNVTLSCEQNLNHDAMYWYRQDPGQGLRLIYYSQIVNDFQKGDIAEGYSVSREKKESFPLTVTSAQKNPTAFYLCASSLGETQYFGPGTRLLVL.

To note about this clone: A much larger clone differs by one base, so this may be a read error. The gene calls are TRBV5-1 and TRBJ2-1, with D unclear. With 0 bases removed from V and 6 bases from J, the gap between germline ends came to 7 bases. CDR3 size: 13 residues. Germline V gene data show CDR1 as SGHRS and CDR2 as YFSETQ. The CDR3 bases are TGCGCCAGCAGCTTGGACGGAGTCAATGAGCAGTTCTTC. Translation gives CASSLDGVNEQFF.

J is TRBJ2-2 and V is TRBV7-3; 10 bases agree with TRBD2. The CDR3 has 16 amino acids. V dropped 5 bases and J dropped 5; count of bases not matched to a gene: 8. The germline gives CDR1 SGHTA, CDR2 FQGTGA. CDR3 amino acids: CASSKPSGSRTGELFF. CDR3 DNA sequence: TGTGCCAGCAGCAAACCTAGCGGGAGTCGTACCGGGGAGCTGTTTTTT.

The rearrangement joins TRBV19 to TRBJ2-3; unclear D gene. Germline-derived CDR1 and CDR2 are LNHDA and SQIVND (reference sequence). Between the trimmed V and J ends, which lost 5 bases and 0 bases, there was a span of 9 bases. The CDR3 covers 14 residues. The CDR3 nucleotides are TGTGCCAGTAGTGTATCGCCTAGCACAGATACGCAGTATTTT. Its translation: CASSVSPSTDTQYF.

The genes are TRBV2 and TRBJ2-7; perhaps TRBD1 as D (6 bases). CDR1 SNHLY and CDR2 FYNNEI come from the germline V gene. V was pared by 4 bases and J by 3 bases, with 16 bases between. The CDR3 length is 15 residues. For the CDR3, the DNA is TGTGCCAGCAGTGCCGAACTGGGACAAAACTACGAGCAGTACTTC. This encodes CASSAELGQNYEQYF. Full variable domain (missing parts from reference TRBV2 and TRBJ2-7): EPEVTQTPSHQVTQMGQEVILRCVPISNHLYFYWYRQILGQKVEFLVSFYNNEISEKSEIFDDQFSVERPDGSNFTLKIRSTKLEDSAMYFCASSAELGQNYEQYFGPGTRLTVT.